This T cell receptor (beta chain) came from a study of T cell clonotyping in hematopoietic cell transplantation. Profiled with immunoSEQ multiplex PCR; TCRdb holds only in-frame clones, not every one. This table holds tens of thousands of clones, around 84% found once. V dropped 5 bases and J dropped 5; count of bases not matched to a gene: 6. The CDR3 has 15 residues. Per germline, CDR1 SGHTA and CDR2 FQGNSA. Time point of the sample: recipient sample about 28 days before transplant, after cytoreduction. This sample comprised peripheral blood mononuclear cells, obtained before stem cell transplant. The chain uses TRBV7-2 and TRBJ2-3; 11 nucleotides agree with TRBD1. This TCR came from a man aged 60-69 years with biphenotypic leukemia. Some clones in this sample may be carry-over from other donors' samples. DNA of the CDR3: TGTGCCAGCAGCAGGAGGACAGGGGGCGTAGATACGCAGTATTTT. Translated, it gives CASSRRTGGVDTQYF.